The clone carrying this TCR beta chain was observed a single time. Its antigen remains unknown. CDR1 is MDHEN and CDR2 is SYDVKM in the germline V gene. V gave up 0 bases and J gave up 7 bases, with 18 bases separating them. The length of the CDR3 is 17 residues. These data originate in a study of T cells after yellow fever vaccination. A universal primer site and UMIs were added as TCR cDNA was made by 5'RACE template switching. TCRdb re-called the 5' RACE reads through MiXCR, storing one row per CDR3 protein. The table lists 450,000 to 550,000 distinct CDR3 sequences, 21% of them singletons. Whole-study findings and limits: Across the CD4 and CD8 compartments, a small share of clonotypes was present in both. FACS-sorted repertoires could contain abundant clonotypes contaminating from the bulk population. Reappearance after the booster was observed for most primary-vaccination clones (roughly 97% CD4, around 90% CD8).

The sequencing used PBMCs, collected roughly 20 days after the first yellow fever vaccination. This clonotype was sampled from a man aged 18 to 30 who received the YFV17D yellow fever vaccine. This sequence joins TRBV28 and TRBJ2-2; D may be TRBD2 (7 bases). Written as DNA, the CDR3 is TGTGCCAGCAGTTTATGGACGGGGGGCACATTCGGCGGGGAGCTGTTTTTT. Amino acids: CASSLWTGGTFGGELFF.